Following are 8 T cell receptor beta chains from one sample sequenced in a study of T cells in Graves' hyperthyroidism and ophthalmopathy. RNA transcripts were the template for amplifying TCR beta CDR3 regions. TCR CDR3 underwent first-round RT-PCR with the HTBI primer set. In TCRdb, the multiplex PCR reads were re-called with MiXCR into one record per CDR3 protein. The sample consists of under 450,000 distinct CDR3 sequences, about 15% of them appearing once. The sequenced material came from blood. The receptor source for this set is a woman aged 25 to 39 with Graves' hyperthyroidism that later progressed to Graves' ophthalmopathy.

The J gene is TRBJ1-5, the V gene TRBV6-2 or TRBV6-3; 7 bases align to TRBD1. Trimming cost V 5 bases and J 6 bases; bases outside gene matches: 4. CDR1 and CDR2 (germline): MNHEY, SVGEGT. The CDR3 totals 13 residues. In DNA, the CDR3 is TGTGCCAGCAGTGGGGCAGGGGGTCAGCCCCAGCATTTT. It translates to CASSGAGGQPQHF.

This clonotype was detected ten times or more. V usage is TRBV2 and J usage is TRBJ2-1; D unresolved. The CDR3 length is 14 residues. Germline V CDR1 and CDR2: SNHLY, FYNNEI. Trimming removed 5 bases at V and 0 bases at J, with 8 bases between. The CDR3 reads CASSRTSSYNEQFF. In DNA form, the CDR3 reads TGTGCCAGCAGTCGGACGAGCTCCTACAATGAGCAGTTCTTC.

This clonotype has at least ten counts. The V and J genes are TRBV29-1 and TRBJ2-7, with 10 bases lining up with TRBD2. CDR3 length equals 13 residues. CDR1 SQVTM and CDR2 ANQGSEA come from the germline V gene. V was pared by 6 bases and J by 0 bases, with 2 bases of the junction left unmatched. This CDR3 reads CSVASGSSYEQYF. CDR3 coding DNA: TGCAGCGTCGCTAGCGGGAGCTCCTACGAGCAGTACTTC.

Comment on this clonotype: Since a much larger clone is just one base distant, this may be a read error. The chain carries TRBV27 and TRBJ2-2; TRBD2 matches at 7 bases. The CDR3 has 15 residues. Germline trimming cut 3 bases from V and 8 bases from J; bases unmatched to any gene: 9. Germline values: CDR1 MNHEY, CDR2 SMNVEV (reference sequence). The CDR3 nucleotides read TGTGCCAGCAGTTTGACTAGCAGGAGTGGTGGGGAGCTGTTTTTT. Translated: CASSLTSRSGGELFF.

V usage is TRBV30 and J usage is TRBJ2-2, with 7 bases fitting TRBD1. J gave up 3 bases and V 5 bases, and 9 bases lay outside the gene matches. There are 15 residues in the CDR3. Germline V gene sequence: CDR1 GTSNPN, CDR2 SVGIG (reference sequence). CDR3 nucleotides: TGTGCCTGGGCAACCCCAGACAGGGACACCGGGGAGCTGTTTTTT. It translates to CAWATPDRDTGELFF.

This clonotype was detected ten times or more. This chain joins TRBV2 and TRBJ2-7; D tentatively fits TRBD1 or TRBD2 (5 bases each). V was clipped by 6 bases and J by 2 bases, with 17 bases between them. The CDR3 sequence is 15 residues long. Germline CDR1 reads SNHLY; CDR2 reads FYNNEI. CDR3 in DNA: TGTGCCAGCAGCTTCCAACCGGGGCCGACCTACGAGCAGTACTTC. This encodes CASSFQPGPTYEQYF.

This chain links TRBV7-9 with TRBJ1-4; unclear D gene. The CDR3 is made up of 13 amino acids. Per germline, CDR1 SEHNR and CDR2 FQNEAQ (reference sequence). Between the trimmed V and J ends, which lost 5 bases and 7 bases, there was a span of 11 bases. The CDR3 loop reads CASSPHGSEKLFF. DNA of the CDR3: TGTGCCAGCAGCCCTCACGGGAGTGAAAAACTGTTTTTT. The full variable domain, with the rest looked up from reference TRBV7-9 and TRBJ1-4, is DTGVSQNPRHKITKRGQNVTFRCDPISEHNRLYWYRQTLGQGPEFLTYFQNEAQLEKSRLLSDRFSAERPKGSFSTLEIQRTEQGDSAMYLCASSPHGSEKLFFGSGTQLSVL.

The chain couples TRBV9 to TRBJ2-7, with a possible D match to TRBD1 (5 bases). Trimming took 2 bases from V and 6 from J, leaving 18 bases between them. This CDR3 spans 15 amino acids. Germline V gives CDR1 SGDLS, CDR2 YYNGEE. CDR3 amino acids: CASSVFETGQFEQYF. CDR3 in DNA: TGTGCCAGCAGCGTCTTTGAGACTGGACAATTCGAGCAGTACTTC.